The source of this TCR beta chain is a study of shared clonotypes between healthy human individuals. Germline V lookup: CDR1 SGHDN, CDR2 FVKESK. The length of the CDR3 is 14 residues. TCRdb keeps only in-frame clones here, not all; method: immunoSEQ multiplex PCR. The sample lists about 590,000 clones, just under 97% seen once, with about 0.11% in the top ten. With regard to this clone: A junction boundary mismatches the germline segment, possibly from a read error. This specimen includes other DNA sequences encoding the same CDR3.

Cells designated naive CD8 were CD45RO-negative and were positively selected for CCR7, with terminally differentiated effector memory CD45RA+ cells excluded. This rearrangement joins TRBV14 to TRBJ2-5; D gene uncertain. This TCR was recovered from a woman aged 25 to 39 in good health. The specimen sequenced was naive CD8+ T cells sorted from blood. This CDR3 is CASSQVSAQETQYF. CDR3 DNA: TGTGCCAGCAGCCAAGTTTCCGCCCAAGAGACTCAGTACTTC.